This paragraph covers one T cell receptor (beta chain) sequence. It has no known antigen specificity. No per-base quality is available; no much larger clone lies one base away. Library preparation employed the immunoSEQ multiplex PCR assay. In the paper's pipeline: A statistical classification framework was developed to diagnose cytomegalovirus status using the catalog of TCR beta chain sequences. TCRdb took this table from immuneACCESS and kept in-frame rearrangements with V and J called. Such tables lack part of the clones; where checked against another copy, unresolved V genes explain under half of the gap, and the rest is unexplained. V and J calls and clone size come straight from that table; D and trimming were deduced from the DNA. This sample comprises about 130,000 clones, around 90% of them detected only once. Of the sample, 2% is held by the ten largest clones. The junction carries 23 bases between V and J, which are trimmed by 1 base and 2 bases respectively. The CDR1 and CDR2 encoded by the germline V gene (reference sequence) are GTSNPN and SVGIG. From the cysteine up to the phenylalanine, the CDR3 has a length of 18 residues. The entry retains the CDR3 DNA only, 54 bases that are in frame from base 1.

Donors formed part of the validation cohort, which comprised about 120 subjects and was distinct from the first cohort of 666 subjects. This sample is part of a study of cytomegalovirus exposure and HLA in healthy donors (dated by TCRdb to about 2017). Study-wide context: The 650 to 800 repertoires of the first cohort and the roughly 120 validation repertoires were produced on the same platform, according to a later analysis. Besides the first cohort of some 670 subjects, a separate validation cohort made up of 90 to 150 different subjects was used. The study aimed to test whether cataloging public T cell receptors could reveal signatures of past pathogen exposure. To predict cytomegalovirus infection status, the study brought together high-throughput TCR immunosequencing, statistical association of individual TCRs with disease status, and machine learning. The full study reports these points: In a later analysis, TCRs clustered in the first cohort were found to also tend to co-occur in the roughly 120 validation repertoires, with 94% of cluster scores above 0. While some public TCRs were present in many individuals, most TCR sequences turned up only very rarely across donors. All 110 or so repertoires were used to score co-occurrence in the validation cohort in a later analysis, because that analysis had no HLA typing for the cohort. A total of 164 TCR beta chains were listed by the study as associated with cytomegalovirus. The classifier was reported to diagnose cytomegalovirus status with high specificity and sensitivity in both the original cohort and the validation cohort. In vitro tests confirmed that a few of the cytomegalovirus-associated TCR beta chains recognize cytomegalovirus antigens. The authors suggested that the approach could potentially be generalized to other disease states and immunological phenotypes.

Recombination linked TRBV30 to TRBJ1-1, with the D gene uncertain. Sequenced sample: PBMCs. This receptor was identified in a woman aged 18 to 35 in good health and CMV-seronegative. The encoded CDR3 is CAWSDSFPPLGGNTEAFF. The DNA sequence reads TGTGCCTGGAGTGACTCTTTCCCCCCGCTGGGAGGAAACACTGAAGCTTTCTTT.